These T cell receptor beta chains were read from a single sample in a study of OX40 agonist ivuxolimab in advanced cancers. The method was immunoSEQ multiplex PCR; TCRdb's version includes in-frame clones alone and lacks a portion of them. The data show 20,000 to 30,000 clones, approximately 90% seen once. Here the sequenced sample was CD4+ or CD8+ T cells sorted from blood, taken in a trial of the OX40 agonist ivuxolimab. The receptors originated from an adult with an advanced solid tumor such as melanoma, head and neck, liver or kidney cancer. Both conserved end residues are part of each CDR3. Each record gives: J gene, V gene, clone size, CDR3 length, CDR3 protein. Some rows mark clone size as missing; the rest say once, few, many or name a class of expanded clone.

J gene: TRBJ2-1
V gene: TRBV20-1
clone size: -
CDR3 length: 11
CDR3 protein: CSAREGILGFF

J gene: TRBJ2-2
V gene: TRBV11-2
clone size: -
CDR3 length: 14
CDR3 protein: CASSSVRVTGELFF

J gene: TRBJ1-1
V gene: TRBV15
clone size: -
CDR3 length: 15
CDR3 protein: CATHLGGSSNTEAFF

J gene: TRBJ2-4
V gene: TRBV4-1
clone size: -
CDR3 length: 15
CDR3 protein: CASSQPRQGPNIQYF

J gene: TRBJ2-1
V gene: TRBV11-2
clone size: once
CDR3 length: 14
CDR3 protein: CASTLGAAYNEQFF

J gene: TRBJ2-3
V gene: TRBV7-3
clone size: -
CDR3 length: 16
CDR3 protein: CASSPGFGDRGDTQYF

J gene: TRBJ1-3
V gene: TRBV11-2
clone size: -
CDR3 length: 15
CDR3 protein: CASSLDFTSGNTIYF

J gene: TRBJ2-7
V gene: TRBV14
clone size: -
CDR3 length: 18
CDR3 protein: CASSQDPDGRKGSYEQYF

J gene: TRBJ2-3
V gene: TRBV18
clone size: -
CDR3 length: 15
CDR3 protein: CASSPSLAGADTQYF

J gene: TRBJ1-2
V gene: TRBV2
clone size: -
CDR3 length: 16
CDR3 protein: CASSQTPGTAGYGYTF

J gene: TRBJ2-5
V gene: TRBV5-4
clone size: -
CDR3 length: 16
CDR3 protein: CASSDGGTSGGETQYF

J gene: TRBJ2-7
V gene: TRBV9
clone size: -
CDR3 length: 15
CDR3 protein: CASSVGGDRVYEQYF

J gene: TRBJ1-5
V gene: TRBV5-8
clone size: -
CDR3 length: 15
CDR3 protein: CASRWTGAGNQPQHF

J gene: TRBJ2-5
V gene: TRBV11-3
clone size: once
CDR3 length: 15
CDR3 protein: CASSLGTGGYETQYF

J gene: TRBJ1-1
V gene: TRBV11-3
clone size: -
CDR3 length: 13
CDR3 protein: CASSPGENTEAFF

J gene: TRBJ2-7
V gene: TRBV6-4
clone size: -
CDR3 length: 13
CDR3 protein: CATPYDKQYEQYF

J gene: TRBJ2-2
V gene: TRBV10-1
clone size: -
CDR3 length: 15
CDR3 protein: CASSAGTTGPGELFF

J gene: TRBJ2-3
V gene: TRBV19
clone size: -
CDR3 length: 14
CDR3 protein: CASSMAALPDTQYF

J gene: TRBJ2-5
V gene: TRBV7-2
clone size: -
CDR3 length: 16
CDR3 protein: CASSQHVGLAQETQYF

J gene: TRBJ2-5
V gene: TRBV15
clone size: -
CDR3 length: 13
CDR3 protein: CATSRDREETQYF

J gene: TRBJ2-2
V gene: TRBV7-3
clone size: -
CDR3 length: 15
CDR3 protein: CASSNTGGDTGELFF

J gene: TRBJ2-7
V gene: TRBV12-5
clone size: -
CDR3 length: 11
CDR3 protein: CASGLVHEQYF

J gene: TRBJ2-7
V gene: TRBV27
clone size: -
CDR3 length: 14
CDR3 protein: CASSFTGRRYEQYF

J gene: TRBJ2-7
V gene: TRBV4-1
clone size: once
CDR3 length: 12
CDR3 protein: CASSLGSDVQYF

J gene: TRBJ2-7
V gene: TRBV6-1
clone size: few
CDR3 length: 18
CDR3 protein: CASSEQGQGTGGYYEQYF

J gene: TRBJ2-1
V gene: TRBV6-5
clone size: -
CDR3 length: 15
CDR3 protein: CASSFASGTYNEQFF

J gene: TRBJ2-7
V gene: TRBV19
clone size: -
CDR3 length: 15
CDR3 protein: CASSIGQGLLNEQYF

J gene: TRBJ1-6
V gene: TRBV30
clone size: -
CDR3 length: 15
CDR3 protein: CAWSVLGRDNSPLHF

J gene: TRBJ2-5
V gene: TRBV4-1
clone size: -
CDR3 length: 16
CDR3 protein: CASSPRAGYGVETQYF

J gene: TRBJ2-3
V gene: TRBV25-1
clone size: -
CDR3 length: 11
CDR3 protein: CASSESDTQYF

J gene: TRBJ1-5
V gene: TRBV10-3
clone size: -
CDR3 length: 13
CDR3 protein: CAISEGGGQPQHF

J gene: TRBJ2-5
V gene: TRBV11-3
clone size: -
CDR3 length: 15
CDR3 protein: CASSAPQGSKETQYF

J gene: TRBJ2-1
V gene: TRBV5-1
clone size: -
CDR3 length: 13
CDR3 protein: CASSLGSYNEQFF

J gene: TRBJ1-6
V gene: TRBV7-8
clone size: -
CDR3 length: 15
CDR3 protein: CASSLLRGFGSPLHF

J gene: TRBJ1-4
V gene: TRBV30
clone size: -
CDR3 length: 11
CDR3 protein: CAWGQNEKLFF

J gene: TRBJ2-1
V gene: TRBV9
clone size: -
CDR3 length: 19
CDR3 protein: CASSGRGIAGMFSYNEQFF

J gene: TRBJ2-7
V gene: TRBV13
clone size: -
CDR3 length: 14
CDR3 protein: CASSLGLSGASKYF

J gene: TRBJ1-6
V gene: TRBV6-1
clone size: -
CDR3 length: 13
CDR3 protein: CASSPTGNSPLHF

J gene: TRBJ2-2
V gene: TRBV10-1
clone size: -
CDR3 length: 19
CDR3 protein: CASSDTGTDGSRYTGELFF

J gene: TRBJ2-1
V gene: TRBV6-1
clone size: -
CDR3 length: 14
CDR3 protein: CASSESWAPNEQFF

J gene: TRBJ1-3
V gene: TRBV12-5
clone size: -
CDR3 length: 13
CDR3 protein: CASGFSAGNTIYF

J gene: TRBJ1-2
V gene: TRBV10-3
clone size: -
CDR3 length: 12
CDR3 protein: CAISSEGYGYTF

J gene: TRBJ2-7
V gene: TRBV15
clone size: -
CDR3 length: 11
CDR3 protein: CATSSNYEQYF

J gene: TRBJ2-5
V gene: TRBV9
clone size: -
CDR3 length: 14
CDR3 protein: CASSVGLVGETQYF

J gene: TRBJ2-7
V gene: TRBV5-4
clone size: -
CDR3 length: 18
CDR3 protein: CASSFPGLGQRGTYEQYF

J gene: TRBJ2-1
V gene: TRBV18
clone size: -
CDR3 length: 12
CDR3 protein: CASSPILDEQFF

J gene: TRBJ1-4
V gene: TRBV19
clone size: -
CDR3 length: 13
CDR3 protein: CASSVQGSEKLFF

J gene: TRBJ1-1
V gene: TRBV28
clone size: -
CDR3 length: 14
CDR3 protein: CASILGGGLAEAFF

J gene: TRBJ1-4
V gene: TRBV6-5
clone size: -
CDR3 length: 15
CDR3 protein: CASSYEQGGKEKLFF

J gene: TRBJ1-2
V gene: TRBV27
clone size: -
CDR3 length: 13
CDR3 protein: CATRRGSNYGYTF

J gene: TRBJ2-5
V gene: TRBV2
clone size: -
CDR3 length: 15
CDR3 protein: CASSEIGIDKETQYF

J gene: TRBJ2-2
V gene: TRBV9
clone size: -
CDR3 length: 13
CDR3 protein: CASSVKETGELFF

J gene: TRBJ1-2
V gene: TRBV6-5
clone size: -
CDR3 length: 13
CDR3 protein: CASSYEGSYGYTF

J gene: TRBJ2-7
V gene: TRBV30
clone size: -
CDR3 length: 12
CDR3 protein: CAWARGSYEQYF

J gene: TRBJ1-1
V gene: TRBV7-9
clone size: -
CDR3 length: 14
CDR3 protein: CASSFPRGGTEAFF